These T cell receptor beta chains were read from a single sample in a study of response to subunit inactivated influenza vaccine. TCRdb independently ran MiXCR on the RT-PCR reads; one entry per CDR3 protein. The data hold fewer than 600,000 distinct CDR3 sequences, with approximately 6.9% observed a single time. Specimen: PBMCs from blood, collected less than 30 months after vaccination. The source of these receptors is a man aged 50 to 75 who received an inactivated influenza vaccine. Both conserved end residues are part of each CDR3. Fields, in order: clone size, V gene, CDR3 length, CDR3 protein. Expanded clones get a size class; other rows say once, few or many, or leave the size out.

size: few
V: TRBV4-3
length: 15
CDR3: CASSQTTGRSGELFF

size: NA
V: TRBV29-1
length: 14
CDR3: CSVEVAGVDYEQYF

size: few
V: TRBV4-2
length: 13
CDR3: CASSQDITDTQYF

size: few
V: TRBV27
length: 15
CDR3: CASRPGGTADQPQHF

size: few
V: TRBV21-1
length: 13
CDR3: CASTGLAPHEQYF

size: many
V: TRBV20-1
length: 12
CDR3: CSATQMGKTQYF

size: NA
V: TRBV28
length: 13
CDR3: CASKGSLHNEQFF

size: NA
V: TRBV20-1
length: 15
CDR3: CSARGLPTGGYEQFF

size: many
V: TRBV9
length: 16
CDR3: CASSVGTSSSYNEQFF

size: NA
V: TRBV25-1
length: 15
CDR3: CASSVKGAGANVLTF

size: few
V: TRBV24-1
length: 14
CDR3: CATSGTPTPREQFF

size: few
V: TRBV10-3
length: 16
CDR3: CAISEKSATNTGELFF

size: NA
V: TRBV4-1
length: 15
CDR3: CASSQSSFSGNTIYF

size: NA
V: TRBV29-1
length: 15
CDR3: CSVDGSGPRNEKLFF

size: few
V: TRBV6-5
length: 14
CDR3: CASSYGPGEEKAFF

size: few
V: TRBV20-1
length: 14
CDR3: CSARATSDSYEQYF

size: once
V: TRBV30
length: 14
CDR3: CAWSVGAPRDTQYF

size: NA
V: TRBV5-8
length: 16
CDR3: CASSQTGIGGTDTQYF

size: NA
V: TRBV12-3/TRBV12-4
length: 15
CDR3: CASSFRAMNTGELFF

size: NA
V: TRBV7-9
length: 14
CDR3: CASSLVGESYEQYF

size: NA
V: TRBV5-1
length: 17
CDR3: CASSGGGGAGWTDTQYF

size: many
V: TRBV12-3/TRBV12-4
length: 13
CDR3: CASRPTGRDEQFF

size: NA
V: TRBV5-4
length: 16
CDR3: CASSGGQGPFTGELFF

size: NA
V: TRBV3-1
length: 14
CDR3: CASSQDWGRGEQFF

size: NA
V: TRBV10-3
length: 19
CDR3: CAISPGTSGGALAKNIQYF

size: NA
V: TRBV4-2
length: 17
CDR3: CASSQRLYREASEKLFF

size: NA
V: TRBV20-1
length: 16
CDR3: CSATASGSGLGNEQFF

size: few
V: TRBV5-1
length: 15
CDR3: CASSAEQVKTGELFF

size: NA
V: TRBV7-9
length: 13
CDR3: CASAVLAGGRLFF

size: many
V: TRBV27
length: 18
CDR3: CASSRQGALFSGANVLTF

size: many
V: TRBV29-1
length: 14
CDR3: CSVSHGGPYNEQFF

size: NA
V: TRBV11-1
length: 12
CDR3: CASSAAGTKRYF

size: NA
V: TRBV20-1
length: 15
CDR3: CSARDHTDSNQPQHF

size: NA
V: TRBV28
length: 15
CDR3: CASRTGTGFPHEQYF

size: NA
V: TRBV5-5
length: 15
CDR3: CASSAQGGLRNEQFF

size: NA
V: TRBV6-1
length: 16
CDR3: CASRRQGVFGQTEAFF

size: many
V: TRBV12-3/TRBV12-4
length: 15
CDR3: CASSLITGGPSPLHF

size: NA
V: TRBV12-3/TRBV12-4
length: 15
CDR3: CASTGTESPNEKLFF